This entry lists 5 T cell receptor beta chains sequenced from one sample in a study of radiotherapy plus CTLA-4 blockade in lung cancer. The assay was immunoSEQ multiplex PCR, and TCRdb's table has in-frame clones only and misses some. Among roughly 75,000 clones, 84% were seen once, and the ten largest hold about 0.79%. The sequenced sample was peripheral blood, obtained from a patient treated with radiotherapy plus ipilimumab. The source of these receptors is a human donor with non-small cell lung cancer who had stable disease on radiotherapy plus ipilimumab.

This chain links TRBV5-1 with TRBJ1-5, with TRBD1 matching over 9 bases. The CDR3 totals 15 residues. Germline lookup yields CDR1 SGHRS and CDR2 YFSETQ. V lost 3 bases and J lost 2; bases outside the gene matches: 3. DNA of the CDR3: TGCGCCAGCAGCTCGGGACAGGGTGGCAATCAGCCCCAGCATTTT. Its protein product is CASSSGQGGNQPQHF.

Only one count was recorded for this clone. The rearrangement uses TRBV7-3 and TRBJ1-2, with D possibly TRBD1 on 5 matching bases. The CDR3 covers 13 residues. Trimming stripped 2 bases from V and 8 bases from J, with 12 bases between. Looked up from germline, CDR1 is SGHTA and CDR2 is FQGTGA. Here the CDR3 DNA reads TGTGCCAGCAGCTTAGACGTCGAGGGGGGCTACACCTTC. This translates into CASSLDVEGGYTF.

This chain connects TRBV28 to TRBJ1-4; D not certain. The V gene lost 1 base and the J gene lost 5 bases, with 14 bases spanning the gap. Per the germline V gene, CDR1 is MDHEN and CDR2 is SYDVKM. The CDR3 sequence is 16 residues long. CDR3 protein: CASSLYVDRKNEKLFF. CDR3 sequence (DNA): TGTGCCAGCAGTTTATACGTGGATAGGAAGAATGAAAAACTGTTTTTT.

The chain employs TRBV30 and TRBJ1-4; 8 positions agree with TRBD1. The CDR3 sequence is 14 residues long. The V gene's germline CDR1 is GTSNPN and CDR2 SVGIG (reference sequence). With 0 bases clipped from V and 5 bases from J, the junction kept 2 bases outside the gene matches. The CDR3 nucleotides read TGTGCCTGGAGTGTAAGGACAGGGAATGAAAAACTGTTTTTT. It translates to CAWSVRTGNEKLFF.

This clone occurred a few times. The J gene is TRBJ2-1, the V gene TRBV7-3; 10 bases map to TRBD2. Per germline, CDR1 SGHTA and CDR2 FQGTGA. CDR3 size: 17 residues. V was clipped by 3 bases and J by 7 bases; unmatched bases: 12. The CDR3, as DNA: TGTGCCAGCAGCTTCCGGAGGTTAAGCGGGGGGGCGAATGAGCAGTTCTTC. This encodes CASSFRRLSGGANEQFF.